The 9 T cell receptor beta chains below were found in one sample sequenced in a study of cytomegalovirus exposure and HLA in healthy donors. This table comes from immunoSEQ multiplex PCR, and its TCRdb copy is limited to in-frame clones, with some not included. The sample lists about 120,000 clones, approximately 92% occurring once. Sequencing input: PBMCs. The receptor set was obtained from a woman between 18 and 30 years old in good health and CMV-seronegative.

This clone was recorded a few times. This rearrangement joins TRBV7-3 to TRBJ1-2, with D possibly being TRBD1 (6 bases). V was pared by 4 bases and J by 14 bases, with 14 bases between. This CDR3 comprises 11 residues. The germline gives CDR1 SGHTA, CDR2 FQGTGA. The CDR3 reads CASSSDRSLTF. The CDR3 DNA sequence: TGTGCCAGCAGCTCAGACAGGTCTCTAACCTTC.

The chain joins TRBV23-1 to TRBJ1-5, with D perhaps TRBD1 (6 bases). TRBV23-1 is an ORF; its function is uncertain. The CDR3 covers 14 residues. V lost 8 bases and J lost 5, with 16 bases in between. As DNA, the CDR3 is TGCGCCAGCCGCCCGGGGGGCAGGGATCAGCCCCAGCATTTT. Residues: CASRPGGRDQPQHF.

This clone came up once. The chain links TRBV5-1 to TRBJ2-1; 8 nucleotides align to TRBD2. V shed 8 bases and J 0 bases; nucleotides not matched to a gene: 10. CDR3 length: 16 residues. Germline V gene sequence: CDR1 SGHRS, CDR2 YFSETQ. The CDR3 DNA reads TGCGCCAGTCGGGAGGGCGTTAAAAGCTCCTACAATGAGCAGTTCTTC. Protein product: CASREGVKSSYNEQFF.

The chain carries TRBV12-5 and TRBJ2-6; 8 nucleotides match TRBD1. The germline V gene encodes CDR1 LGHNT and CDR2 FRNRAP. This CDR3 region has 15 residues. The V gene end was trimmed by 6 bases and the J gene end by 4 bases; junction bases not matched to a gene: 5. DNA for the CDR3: TGTGCTAGTGGACGGACAGGGACCGGGGCCAACGTCCTGACTTTC. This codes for CASGRTGTGANVLTF.

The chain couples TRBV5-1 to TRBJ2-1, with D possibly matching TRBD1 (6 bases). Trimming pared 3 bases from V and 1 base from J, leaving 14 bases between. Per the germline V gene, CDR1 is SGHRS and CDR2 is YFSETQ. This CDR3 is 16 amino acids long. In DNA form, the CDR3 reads TGCGCCAGCAGCTCCAGGGGACGGGGATCCTACAATGAGCAGTTCTTC. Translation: CASSSRGRGSYNEQFF.

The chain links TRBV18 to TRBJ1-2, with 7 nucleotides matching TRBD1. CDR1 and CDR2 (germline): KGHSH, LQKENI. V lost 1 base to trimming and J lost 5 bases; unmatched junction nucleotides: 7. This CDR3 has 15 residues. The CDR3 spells CASSPQDQGGYGYTF. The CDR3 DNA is TGTGCCAGCTCACCACAGGATCAGGGGGGTTATGGCTACACCTTC.

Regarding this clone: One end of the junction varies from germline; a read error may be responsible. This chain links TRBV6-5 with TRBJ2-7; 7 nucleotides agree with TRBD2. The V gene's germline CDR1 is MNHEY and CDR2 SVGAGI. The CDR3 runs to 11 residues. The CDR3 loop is CASSDLMSGNF. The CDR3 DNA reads TGTGCCAGCAGTGACCTGATGAGCGGGAACTTC.

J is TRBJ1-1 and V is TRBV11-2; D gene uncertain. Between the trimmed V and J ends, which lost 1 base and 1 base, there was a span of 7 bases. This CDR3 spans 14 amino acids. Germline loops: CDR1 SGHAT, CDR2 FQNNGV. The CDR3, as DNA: TGTGCCAGCAGCTTAGCTTCCGGGAACACTGAAGCTTTCTTT. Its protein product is CASSLASGNTEAFF.

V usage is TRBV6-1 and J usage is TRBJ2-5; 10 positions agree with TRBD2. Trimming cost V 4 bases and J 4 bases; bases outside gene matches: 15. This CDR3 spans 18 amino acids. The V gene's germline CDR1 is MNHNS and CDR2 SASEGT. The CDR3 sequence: CASSARAGGPGVGETQYF. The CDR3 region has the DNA TGTGCCAGCAGTGCAAGAGCGGGGGGGCCGGGTGTGGGAGAGACCCAGTACTTC.